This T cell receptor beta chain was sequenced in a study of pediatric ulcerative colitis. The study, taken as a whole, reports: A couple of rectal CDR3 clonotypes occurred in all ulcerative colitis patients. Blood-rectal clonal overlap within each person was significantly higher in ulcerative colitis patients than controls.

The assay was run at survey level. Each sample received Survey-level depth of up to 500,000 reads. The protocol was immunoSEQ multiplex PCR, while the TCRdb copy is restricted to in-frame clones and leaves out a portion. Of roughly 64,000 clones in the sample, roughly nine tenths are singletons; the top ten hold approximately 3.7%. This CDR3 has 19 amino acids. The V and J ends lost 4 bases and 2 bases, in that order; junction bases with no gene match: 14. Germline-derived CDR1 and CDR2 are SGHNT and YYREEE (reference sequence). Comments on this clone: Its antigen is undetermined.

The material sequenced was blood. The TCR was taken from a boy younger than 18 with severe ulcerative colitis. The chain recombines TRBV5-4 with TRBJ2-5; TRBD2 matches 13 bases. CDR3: CASSISPGLAGSWQETQYF. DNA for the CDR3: TGTGCCAGCAGCATTTCGCCGGGACTAGCGGGATCGTGGCAAGAGACCCAGTACTTC.